This is a list of T cell receptor beta chains from one sample in a study of blood T cell repertoires in COVID-19. The protocol was immunoSEQ multiplex PCR, while the TCRdb copy is restricted to in-frame clones and leaves out a portion. Among about 300,000 clones, less than 85% were seen once, and the ten largest hold over 1.1%. The source material was peripheral blood. These receptors were taken from a human donor with COVID-19, enrolled during active disease. The donor label of this sample is uncertain. CDR3s leave out the opening cysteine and the closing phenylalanine or tryptophan. The order of the fields is CDR3 protein, V gene, clone size. For some rows the clone size is stated as once, few or many, or as a class when expanded; others skip it.

CDR3: ASTRDSYSYEQY; V: TRBV5-1; size: .
CDR3: SASALAGGYNEQF; V: TRBV20-1; size: few
CDR3: ASSQEGQGLPNTEAF; V: TRBV23-1; size: .
CDR3: ASSFYDRASGNTIY; V: TRBV5-6; size: .
CDR3: ASSFSGRRNEQF; V: TRBV6-6; size: .
CDR3: ASRELASTDTQY; V: TRBV2; size: few
CDR3: ASSFLAGNTIY; V: TRBV5-4; size: .
CDR3: ASSLSQGSGAKNIQY; V: TRBV7-2; size: .
CDR3: ASGRVSAYRMNTEAF; V: TRBV23-1; size: few
CDR3: ASSFNRGPISNQPQH; V: TRBV28; size: .
CDR3: ASTNAGIRTEAF; V: TRBV28; size: .
CDR3: ASSPGRNTGNTIY; V: TRBV9; size: .
CDR3: ASSLAAFLIPEQAADSNQPQH; V: TRBV28; size: .
CDR3: ASSVDRGRETQY; V: TRBV9; size: .
CDR3: ASSRNTGPQETQY; V: TRBV5-1; size: few
CDR3: ASRSESDTEAF; V: TRBV11-3; size: once
CDR3: ASNRVGEETQY; V: TRBV9; size: .
CDR3: ASSLASARGPYNEQF; V: TRBV5-4; size: .
CDR3: ASSFTVPYEQY; V: TRBV28; size: .
CDR3: ASSVNRGDQPQH; V: TRBV18; size: .
CDR3: ASSYLGSTNEKLF; V: TRBV6-5; size: .
CDR3: ASSEGGGYT; V: TRBV18; size: .
CDR3: ASSLGQPIPNEAF; V: TRBV11-1; size: .
CDR3: ATSQGGQAFGANVLT; V: TRBV24-1; size: .
CDR3: ASSSGTGATDTQY; V: TRBV7-7; size: .
CDR3: AWSEDSPLH; V: TRBV30; size: .
CDR3: SAEADEKLF; V: TRBV20-1; size: once
CDR3: ASSPKSNTEAF; V: TRBV5-5; size: .
CDR3: ASSGGTGDEQY; V: TRBV19; size: .
CDR3: ASSSGLAGEADTQY; V: TRBV19; size: .
CDR3: ASSQQFTSSGNTIY; V: TRBV11-2; size: once
CDR3: ASSSGLAVAETQY; V: TRBV5-4; size: .
CDR3: ASSQESGTADTQY; V: TRBV19; size: once
CDR3: ASSGSLAGVRTDTQY; V: TRBV5-4; size: .
CDR3: ASSNSGSYNEQF; V: TRBV11-2; size: .
CDR3: ASSPLSPEGTGELF; V: TRBV18; size: .
CDR3: ASSYFLWGYT; V: TRBV7-6; size: few
CDR3: AWSVRAGIRGRVDNEQF; V: TRBV30; size: .